This TCR beta chain was recorded in a study of blood T cell repertoires in COVID-19. TCRdb's copy holds only in-frame clones and misses some; the assay was immunoSEQ multiplex PCR. The data contain some 260,000 clones, roughly 82% of them singletons. Germline V gives CDR1 SGHVS, CDR2 FNYEAQ. The CDR3 has 15 residues. V was clipped by 1 base and J by 6 bases, with 15 bases between them. This TCR was recovered from a woman older than 75 with active or convalescent COVID-19. The sequenced sample was peripheral blood. The chain is built from TRBV7-6 and TRBJ1-1; a weak D match, TRBD1 (6 bases). The CDR3 DNA is TGTGCCAGCAGCTTAGGCGGCAGGGGCAGCTCTGAAGCTTTCTTT. It encodes CASSLGGRGSSEAFF.